A selection of T cell receptor beta chains follows, all from one sample in a study of blood T cell repertoires in COVID-19. Profiling relied on immunoSEQ multiplex PCR, and the TCRdb table lists in-frame clones only, not all of them. The repertoire holds some 250,000 clones, with around 86% as singletons. Sequenced material: peripheral blood. The receptors derive from a woman between 55 and 75 years old with active or convalescent COVID-19. Both conserved end residues are part of each CDR3. A D gene is named only where the DNA matches it firmly. The size of a clone is reported for some rows only, either as once, few or many, or as a class for expanded clones.

j_call: TRBJ2-1; d_call: TRBD2; v_call: TRBV4-1; clone_size: -; cdr3_aa: CASSPLAGPYNEQFF; cdr3_nt: TGCGCCAGCAGCCCACTAGCGGGGCCCTACAATGAGCAGTTCTTC
j_call: TRBJ2-3; d_call: -; v_call: TRBV4-1; clone_size: few; cdr3_aa: CASSQDLLTDTQYF; cdr3_nt: TGCGCCAGCAGCCAAGACCTTCTAACAGATACGCAGTATTTT
j_call: TRBJ2-7; d_call: TRBD1; v_call: TRBV9; clone_size: few; cdr3_aa: CASSVDPGGYEQYF; cdr3_nt: TGTGCCAGCAGCGTAGACCCAGGGGGCTACGAGCAGTACTTC
j_call: TRBJ2-1; d_call: -; v_call: TRBV6-1; clone_size: -; cdr3_aa: CASSEDVYTYNEQFF; cdr3_nt: TGTGCCAGCAGTGAAGATGTATACACCTACAATGAGCAGTTCTTC
j_call: TRBJ1-6; d_call: TRBD1; v_call: TRBV6-5; clone_size: -; cdr3_aa: CASWVRDRDLTLHF; cdr3_nt: TGTGCCAGCTGGGTACGGGACAGAGATTTAACCCTCCACTTT
j_call: TRBJ2-1; d_call: TRBD2; v_call: TRBV6-2/TRBV6-3; clone_size: -; cdr3_aa: CASSYSMGRTSGGAHEQFF; cdr3_nt: TGTGCCAGCAGTTACTCGATGGGACGAACTAGCGGGGGGGCCCATGAGCAGTTCTTC
j_call: TRBJ2-1; d_call: -; v_call: TRBV20-1; clone_size: -; cdr3_aa: CSASSYNEQFF; cdr3_nt: TGCAGTGCGAGCTCCTACAATGAGCAGTTCTTC
j_call: TRBJ1-6; d_call: TRBD1; v_call: TRBV30; clone_size: -; cdr3_aa: CAWSVLGQGRNGNSPLHF; cdr3_nt: TGTGCCTGGAGTGTTCTTGGACAGGGGCGCAATGGGAATTCACCCCTCCACTTT
j_call: TRBJ2-3; d_call: TRBD2; v_call: TRBV24-1; clone_size: -; cdr3_aa: CATSDSGLAGGPTDTQYF; cdr3_nt: TGTGCCACCAGTGATTCCGGACTAGCGGGGGGGCCCACAGATACGCAGTATTTT
j_call: TRBJ2-7; d_call: TRBD2; v_call: TRBV10-3; clone_size: -; cdr3_aa: CAISASGGLYEQYF; cdr3_nt: TGTGCCATCAGTGCCAGCGGGGGCCTCTACGAGCAGTACTTC
j_call: TRBJ2-3; d_call: TRBD2; v_call: TRBV12-5; clone_size: -; cdr3_aa: CASGPSGGGTDTQYF; cdr3_nt: TGTGCTAGTGGTCCAAGCGGGGGGGGCACAGATACGCAGTATTTT
j_call: TRBJ2-5; d_call: TRBD2; v_call: TRBV5-1; clone_size: -; cdr3_aa: CASSFILAGKAETQYF; cdr3_nt: TGCGCCAGCAGCTTTATACTAGCGGGGAAGGCGGAGACCCAGTACTTC
j_call: TRBJ2-5; d_call: -; v_call: TRBV6-5; clone_size: -; cdr3_aa: CASSTRTPQETQYF; cdr3_nt: TGTGCCAGCAGTACTCGGACACCCCAAGAGACCCAGTACTTC
j_call: TRBJ2-3; d_call: TRBD1; v_call: TRBV19; clone_size: few; cdr3_aa: CASSHSGTGDWVDTQYF; cdr3_nt: TGTGCCAGTAGCCACTCCGGGACAGGAGATTGGGTAGATACGCAGTATTTT
j_call: TRBJ1-2; d_call: -; v_call: TRBV12-3/TRBV12-4; clone_size: -; cdr3_aa: CASRDTPNYGYTF; cdr3_nt: TGTGCCAGCAGGGACACTCCTAACTATGGCTACACCTTC
j_call: TRBJ1-2; d_call: -; v_call: TRBV2; clone_size: once; cdr3_aa: CASKAQGSGYGYTF; cdr3_nt: TGTGCCAGCAAGGCGCAGGGATCTGGCTATGGCTACACCTTC